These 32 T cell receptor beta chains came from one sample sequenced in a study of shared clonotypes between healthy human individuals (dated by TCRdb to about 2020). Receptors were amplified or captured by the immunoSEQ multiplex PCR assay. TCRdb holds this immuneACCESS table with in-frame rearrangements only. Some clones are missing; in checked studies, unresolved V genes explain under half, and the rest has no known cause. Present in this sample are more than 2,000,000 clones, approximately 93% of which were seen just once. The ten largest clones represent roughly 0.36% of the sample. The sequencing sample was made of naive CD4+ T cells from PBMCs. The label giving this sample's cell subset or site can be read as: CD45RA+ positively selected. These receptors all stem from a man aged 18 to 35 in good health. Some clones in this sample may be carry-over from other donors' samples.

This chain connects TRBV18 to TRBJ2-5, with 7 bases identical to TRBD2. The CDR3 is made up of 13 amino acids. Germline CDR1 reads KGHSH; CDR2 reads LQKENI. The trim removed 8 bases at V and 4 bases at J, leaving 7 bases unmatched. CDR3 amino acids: CASLGGSLETQYF. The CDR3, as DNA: TGTGCCAGCCTCGGGGGGTCCCTAGAGACCCAGTACTTC. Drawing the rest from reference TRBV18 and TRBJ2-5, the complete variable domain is NAGVMQNPRHLVRRRGQEARLRCSPMKGHSHVYWYRQLPEEGLKFMVYLQKENIIDESGMPKERFSAEFPKEGPSILRIQQVVRGDSAAYFCASLGGSLETQYFGPGTRLLVL.

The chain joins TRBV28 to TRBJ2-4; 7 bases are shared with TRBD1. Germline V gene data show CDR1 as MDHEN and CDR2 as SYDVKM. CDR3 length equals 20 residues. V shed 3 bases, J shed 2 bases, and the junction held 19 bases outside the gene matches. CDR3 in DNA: TGTGCCAGCAGTTTGGGGGCCGGGACCCAAAACAGGGGAACCAAAAACATTCAGTACTTC. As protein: CASSLGAGTQNRGTKNIQYF.

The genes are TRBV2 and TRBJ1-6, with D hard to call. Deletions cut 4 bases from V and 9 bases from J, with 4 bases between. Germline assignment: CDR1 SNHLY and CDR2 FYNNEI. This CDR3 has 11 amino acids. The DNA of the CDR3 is TGTGCCAGCAGTGTAGGTTCACCCCTCCACTTT. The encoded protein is CASSVGSPLHF.

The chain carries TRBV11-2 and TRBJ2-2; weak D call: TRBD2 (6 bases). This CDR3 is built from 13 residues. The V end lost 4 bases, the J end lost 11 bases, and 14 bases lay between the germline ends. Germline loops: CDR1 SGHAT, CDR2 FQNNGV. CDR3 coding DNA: TGTGCCAGCAGCTCCGAACGGGGACTCGAGCTGTTTTTT. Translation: CASSSERGLELFF. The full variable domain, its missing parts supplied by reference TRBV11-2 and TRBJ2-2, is EAGVAQSPRYKIIEKRQSVAFWCNPISGHATLYWYQQILGQGPKLLIQFQNNGVVDDSQLPKDRFSAERLKGVDSTLKIQPAKLEDSAVYLCASSSERGLELFFGEGSRLTVL.

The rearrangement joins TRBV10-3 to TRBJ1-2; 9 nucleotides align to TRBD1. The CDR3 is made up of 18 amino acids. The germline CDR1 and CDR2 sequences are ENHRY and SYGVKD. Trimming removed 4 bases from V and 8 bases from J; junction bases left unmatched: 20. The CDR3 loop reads CAISVQGAVLEGLGGYTF. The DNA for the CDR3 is TGTGCCATCAGTGTACAGGGGGCTGTCCTGGAGGGTCTAGGGGGCTACACCTTC.

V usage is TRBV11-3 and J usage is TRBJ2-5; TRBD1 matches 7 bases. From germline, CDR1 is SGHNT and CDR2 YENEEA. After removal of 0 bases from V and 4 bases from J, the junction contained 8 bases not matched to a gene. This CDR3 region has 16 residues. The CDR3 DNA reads TGTGCCAGCAGCTTAGATTGGCGACAGGGTGTAGAGACCCAGTACTTC. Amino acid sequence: CASSLDWRQGVETQYF.

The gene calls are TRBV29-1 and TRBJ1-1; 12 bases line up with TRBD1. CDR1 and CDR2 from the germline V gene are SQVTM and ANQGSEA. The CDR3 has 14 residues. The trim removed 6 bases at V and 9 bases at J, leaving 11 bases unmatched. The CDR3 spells CSVGRGTGGVKAFF. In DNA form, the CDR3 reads TGCAGCGTGGGGCGCGGGACAGGGGGCGTCAAAGCTTTCTTT.

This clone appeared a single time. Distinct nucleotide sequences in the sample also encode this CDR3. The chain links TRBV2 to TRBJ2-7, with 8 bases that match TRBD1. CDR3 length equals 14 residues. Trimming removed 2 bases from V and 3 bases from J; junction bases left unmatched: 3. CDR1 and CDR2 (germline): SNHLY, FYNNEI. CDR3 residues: CASSEQGAVYEQYF. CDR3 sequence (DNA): TGTGCCAGCAGTGAACAGGGGGCGGTCTACGAGCAGTACTTC.

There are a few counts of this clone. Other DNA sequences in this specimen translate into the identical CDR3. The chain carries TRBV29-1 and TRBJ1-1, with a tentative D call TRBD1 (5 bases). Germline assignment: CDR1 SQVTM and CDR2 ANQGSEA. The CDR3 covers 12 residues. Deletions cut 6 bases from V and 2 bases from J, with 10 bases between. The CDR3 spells CSVGHLNTEAFF. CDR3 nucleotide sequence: TGCAGCGTAGGACACCTCAACACTGAAGCTTTCTTT.

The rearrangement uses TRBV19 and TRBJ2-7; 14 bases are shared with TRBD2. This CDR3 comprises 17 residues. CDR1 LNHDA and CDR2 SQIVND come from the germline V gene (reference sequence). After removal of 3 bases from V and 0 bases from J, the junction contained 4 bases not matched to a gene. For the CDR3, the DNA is TGTGCCAGTAGTATTGCGGGGACTAGCGGGAGCTCCTACGAGCAGTACTTC. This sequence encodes CASSIAGTSGSSYEQYF. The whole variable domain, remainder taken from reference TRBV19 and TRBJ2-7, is DGGITQSPKYLFRKEGQNVTLSCEQNLNHDAMYWYRQDPGQGLRLIYYSQIVNDFQKGDIAEGYSVSREKKESFPLTVTSAQKNPTAFYLCASSIAGTSGSSYEQYFGPGTRLTVT.

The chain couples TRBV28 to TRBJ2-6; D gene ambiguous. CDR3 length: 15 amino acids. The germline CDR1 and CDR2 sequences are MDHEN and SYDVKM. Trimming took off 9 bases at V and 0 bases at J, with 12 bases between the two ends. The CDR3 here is CASFPAFSGANVLTF. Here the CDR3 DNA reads TGTGCCAGTTTCCCGGCTTTCTCTGGGGCCAACGTCCTGACTTTC.

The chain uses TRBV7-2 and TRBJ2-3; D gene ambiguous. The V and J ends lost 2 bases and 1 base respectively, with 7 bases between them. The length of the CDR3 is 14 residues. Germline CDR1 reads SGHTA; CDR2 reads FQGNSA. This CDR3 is CASSLIVRTDTQYF. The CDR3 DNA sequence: TGTGCCAGCAGCTTAATTGTGCGCACAGATACGCAGTATTTT.

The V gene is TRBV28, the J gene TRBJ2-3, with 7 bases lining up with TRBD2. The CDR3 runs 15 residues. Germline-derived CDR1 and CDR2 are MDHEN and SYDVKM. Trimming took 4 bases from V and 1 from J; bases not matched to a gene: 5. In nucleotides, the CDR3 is TGTGCCAGCAGTTATGGGGGGGTCGGCACAGATACGCAGTATTTT. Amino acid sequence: CASSYGGVGTDTQYF.

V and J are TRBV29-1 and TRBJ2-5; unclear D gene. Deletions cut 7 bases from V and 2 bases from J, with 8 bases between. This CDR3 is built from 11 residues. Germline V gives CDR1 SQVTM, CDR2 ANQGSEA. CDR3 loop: CSANRQETQYF. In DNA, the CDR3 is TGCAGCGCAAACAGACAAGAGACCCAGTACTTC.

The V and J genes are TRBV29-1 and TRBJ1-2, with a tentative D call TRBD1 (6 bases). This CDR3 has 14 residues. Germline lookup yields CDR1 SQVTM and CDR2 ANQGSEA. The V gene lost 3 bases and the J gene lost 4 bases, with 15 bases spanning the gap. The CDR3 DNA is TGCAGCGTTGAGGGGGGCGCCTACGTCTATGGCTACACCTTC. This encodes CSVEGGAYVYGYTF.

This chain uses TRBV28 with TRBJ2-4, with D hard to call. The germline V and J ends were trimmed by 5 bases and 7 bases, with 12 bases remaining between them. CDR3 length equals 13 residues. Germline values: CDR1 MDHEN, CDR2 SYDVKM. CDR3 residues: CASSGHPANIQYF. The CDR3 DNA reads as TGTGCCAGCAGTGGCCACCCGGCTAACATTCAGTACTTC. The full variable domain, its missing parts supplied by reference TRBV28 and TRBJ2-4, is DVKVTQSSRYLVKRTGEKVFLECVQDMDHENMFWYRQDPGLGLRLIYFSYDVKMKEKGDIPEGYSVSREKKERFSLILESASTNQTSMYLCASSGHPANIQYFGAGTRLSVL.

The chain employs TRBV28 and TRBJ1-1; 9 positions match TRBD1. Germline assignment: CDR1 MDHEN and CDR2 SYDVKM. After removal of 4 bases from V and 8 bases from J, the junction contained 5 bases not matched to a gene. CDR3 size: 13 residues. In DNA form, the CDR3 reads TGTGCCAGCAGTTCGGGACAGGGACTGGAAGCTTTCTTT. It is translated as CASSSGQGLEAFF.

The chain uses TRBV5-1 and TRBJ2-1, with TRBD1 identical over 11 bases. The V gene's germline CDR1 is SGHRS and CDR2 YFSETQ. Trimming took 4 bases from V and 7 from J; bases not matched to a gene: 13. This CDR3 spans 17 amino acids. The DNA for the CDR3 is TGCGCCAGCAGCCCGGGACAGGGGGTAATATCGGGAAATGAGCAGTTCTTC. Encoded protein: CASSPGQGVISGNEQFF.

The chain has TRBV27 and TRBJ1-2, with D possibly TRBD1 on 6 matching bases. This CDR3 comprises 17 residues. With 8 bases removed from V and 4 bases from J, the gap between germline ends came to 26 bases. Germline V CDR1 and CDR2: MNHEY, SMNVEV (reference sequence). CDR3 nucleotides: TGTGCCAGCTCACCTAATGGGGGGGCGCGGGACGGCTATGGCTACACCTTC. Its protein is CASSPNGGARDGYGYTF.

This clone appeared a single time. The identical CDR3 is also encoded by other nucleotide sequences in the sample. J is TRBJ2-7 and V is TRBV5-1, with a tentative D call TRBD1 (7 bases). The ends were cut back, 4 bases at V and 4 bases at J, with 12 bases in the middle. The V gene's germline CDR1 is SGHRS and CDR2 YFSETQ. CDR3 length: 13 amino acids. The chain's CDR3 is CASSGGTAYEQYF. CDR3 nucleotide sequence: TGCGCCAGCAGCGGCGGGACAGCTTACGAGCAGTACTTC.

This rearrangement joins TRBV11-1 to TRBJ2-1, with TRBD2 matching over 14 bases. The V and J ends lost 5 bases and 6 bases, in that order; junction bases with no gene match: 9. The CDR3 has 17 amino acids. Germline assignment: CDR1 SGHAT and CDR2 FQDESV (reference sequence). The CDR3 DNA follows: TGTGCCAGCAGCCCCGGGACTAGCGGGAGACCGGTCAATGAGCAGTTCTTC. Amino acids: CASSPGTSGRPVNEQFF. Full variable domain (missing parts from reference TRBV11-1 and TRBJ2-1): EAEVAQSPRYKITEKSQAVAFWCDPISGHATLYWYRQILGQGPELLVQFQDESVVDDSQLPKDRFSAERLKGVDSTLKIQPAELGDSAMYLCASSPGTSGRPVNEQFFGPGTRLTVL.

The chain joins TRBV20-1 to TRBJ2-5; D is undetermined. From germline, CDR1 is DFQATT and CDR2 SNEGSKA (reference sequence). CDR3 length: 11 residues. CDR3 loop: CRPTNQETQYF. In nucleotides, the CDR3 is TGCAGACCCACTAATCAAGAGACCCAGTACTTC.

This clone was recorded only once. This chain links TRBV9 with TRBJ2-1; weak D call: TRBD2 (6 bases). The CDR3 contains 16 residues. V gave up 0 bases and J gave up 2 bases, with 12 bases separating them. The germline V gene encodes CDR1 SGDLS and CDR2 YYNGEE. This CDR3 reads CASSVGGIRTYNEQFF. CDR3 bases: TGTGCCAGCAGCGTAGGCGGGATAAGGACCTACAATGAGCAGTTCTTC.

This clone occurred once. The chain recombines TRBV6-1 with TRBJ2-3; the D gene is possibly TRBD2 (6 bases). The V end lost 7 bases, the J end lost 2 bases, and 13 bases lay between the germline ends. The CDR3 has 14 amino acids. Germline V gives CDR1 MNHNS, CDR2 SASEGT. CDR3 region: CASNRDWATDTQYF. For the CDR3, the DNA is TGTGCCAGCAACCGGGACTGGGCCACAGATACGCAGTATTTT.

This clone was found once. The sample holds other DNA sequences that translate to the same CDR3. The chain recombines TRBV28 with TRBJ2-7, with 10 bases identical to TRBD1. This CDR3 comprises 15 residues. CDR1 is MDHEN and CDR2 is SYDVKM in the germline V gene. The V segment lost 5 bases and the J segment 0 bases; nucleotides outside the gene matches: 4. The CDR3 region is CASSLRTGGSYEQYF. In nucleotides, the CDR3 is TGTGCCAGCAGTCTCCGGACAGGGGGCTCCTACGAGCAGTACTTC.

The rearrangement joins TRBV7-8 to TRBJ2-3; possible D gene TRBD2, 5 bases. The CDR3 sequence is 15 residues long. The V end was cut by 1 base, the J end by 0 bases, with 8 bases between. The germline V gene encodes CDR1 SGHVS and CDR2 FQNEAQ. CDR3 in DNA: TGTGCCAGCAGCTTAGGGTGGGAGAGCACAGATACGCAGTATTTT. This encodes CASSLGWESTDTQYF.

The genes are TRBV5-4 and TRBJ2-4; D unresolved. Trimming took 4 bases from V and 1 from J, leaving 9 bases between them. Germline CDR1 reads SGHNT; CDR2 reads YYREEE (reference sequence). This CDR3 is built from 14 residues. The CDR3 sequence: CASSMTLAKNIQYF. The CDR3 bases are TGTGCCAGCAGCATGACCTTGGCCAAAAACATTCAGTACTTC.

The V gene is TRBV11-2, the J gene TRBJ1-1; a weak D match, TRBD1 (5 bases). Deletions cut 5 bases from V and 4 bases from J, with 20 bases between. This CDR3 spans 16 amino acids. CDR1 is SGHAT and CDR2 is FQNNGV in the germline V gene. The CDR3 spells CASSPWQGGTGTEAFF. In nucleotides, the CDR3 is TGTGCCAGCAGCCCCTGGCAGGGTGGGACGGGCACTGAAGCTTTCTTT.

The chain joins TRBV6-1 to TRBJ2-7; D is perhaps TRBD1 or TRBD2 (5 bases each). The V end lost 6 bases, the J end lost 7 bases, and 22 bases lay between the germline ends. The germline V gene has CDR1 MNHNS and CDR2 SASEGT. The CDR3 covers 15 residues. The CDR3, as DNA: TGTGCCAGCAGCAACAATCGGGGCCACGCCGGGGAGCAGTACTTC. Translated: CASSNNRGHAGEQYF.

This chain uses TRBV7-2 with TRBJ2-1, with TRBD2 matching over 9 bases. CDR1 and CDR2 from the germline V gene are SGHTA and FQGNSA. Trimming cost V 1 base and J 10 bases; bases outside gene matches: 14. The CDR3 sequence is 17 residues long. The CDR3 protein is CASSLGVRASGTREQFF. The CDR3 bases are TGTGCCAGCAGCTTAGGGGTGCGGGCTAGCGGGACCAGGGAGCAGTTCTTC.

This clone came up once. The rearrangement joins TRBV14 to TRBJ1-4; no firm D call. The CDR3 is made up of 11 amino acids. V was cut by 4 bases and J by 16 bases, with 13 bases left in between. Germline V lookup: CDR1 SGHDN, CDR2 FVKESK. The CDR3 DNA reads TGTGCCAGCAGCCTCACGGGGAAATCGTTTTTT. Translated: CASSLTGKSFF.

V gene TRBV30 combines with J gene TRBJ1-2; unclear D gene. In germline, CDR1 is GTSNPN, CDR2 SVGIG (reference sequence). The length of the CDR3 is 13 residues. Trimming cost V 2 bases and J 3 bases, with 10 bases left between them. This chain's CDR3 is CAWSLGVDYGYTF. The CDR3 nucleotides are TGTGCCTGGAGTCTGGGTGTCGACTATGGCTACACCTTC.